Sequencing of this T cell receptor beta chain was carried out in a study of glioma-infiltrating T cells after dendritic cell vaccination. This CDR3 has 15 residues. This sample's time point: after dendritic cell vaccination, including at tumor progression/relapse. Sequencing used immunoSEQ multiplex PCR; TCRdb keeps in-frame clones, though not all of them. The table has roughly 100,000 clones, nearly 90% seen once; the top ten hold roughly 2.5%. The chain links TRBV21-1 to TRBJ2-7; the DNA was not compared with TRBD2, the D call given in the table. TRBV21-1 is an annotated pseudogene. Specimen: blood, collected after dendritic cell vaccination. This TCR was sampled from a human donor with glioblastoma. The DNA for the CDR3 is TGTGCCAGCAGCAAAGCGCGGGGAAATCCCTACGAGCAGTACTTC. This sequence encodes CASSKARGNPYEQYF.